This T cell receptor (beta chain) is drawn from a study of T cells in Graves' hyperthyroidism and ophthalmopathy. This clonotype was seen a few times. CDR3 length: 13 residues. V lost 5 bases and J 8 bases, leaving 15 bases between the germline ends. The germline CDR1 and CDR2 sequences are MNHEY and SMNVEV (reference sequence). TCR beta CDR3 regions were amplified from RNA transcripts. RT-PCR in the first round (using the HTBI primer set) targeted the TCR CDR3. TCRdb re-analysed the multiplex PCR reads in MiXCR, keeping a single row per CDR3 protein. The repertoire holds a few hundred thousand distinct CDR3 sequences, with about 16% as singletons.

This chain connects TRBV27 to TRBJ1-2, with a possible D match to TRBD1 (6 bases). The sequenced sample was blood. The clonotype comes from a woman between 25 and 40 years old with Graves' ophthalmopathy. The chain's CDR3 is CASSPQGAGGYTF. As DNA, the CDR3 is TGTGCCAGCAGTCCACAGGGTGCAGGCGGCTACACCTTC.